The 12 T cell receptor beta chains below were found in one sample sequenced in a study of control samples from healthy donors and cancer patients. Some clones are missing from TCRdb's copy, which holds only in-frame ones; the method was immunoSEQ multiplex PCR. The profile shows roughly 70,000 clones, about 94% of them singletons. The material sequenced was blood. Every receptor here comes from a woman aged 25 to 39 in good health.

V is TRBV2 and J is TRBJ1-5; D possibly corresponds to TRBD1 (5 bases). Germline assignment: CDR1 SNHLY and CDR2 FYNNEI. V lost 3 bases to trimming and J lost 0 bases, with 9 bases between them. The CDR3 contains 15 residues. For the CDR3, the DNA is TGTGCCAGCAGTGAGGGGGGAGATAGCAATCAGCCCCAGCATTTT. The encoded protein is CASSEGGDSNQPQHF.

This chain connects TRBV23-1 to TRBJ1-6; D may be TRBD1 (6 bases). TRBV23-1 is recorded as an ORF, its role being uncertain. Trimming took off 6 bases at V and 5 bases at J, with 17 bases between the two ends. The CDR3 runs to 16 residues. DNA of the CDR3: TGCGCCAGCAGCAGATCAGGGGCCAGGGATAATTCACCCCTCCACTTT. Protein: CASSRSGARDNSPLHF.

Remarks on this clone: This same CDR3 is encoded by further DNA sequences in the sample. The chain carries TRBV19 and TRBJ1-1, with a tentative D call TRBD1 (6 bases). Germline V gene sequence: CDR1 LNHDA, CDR2 SQIVND (reference sequence). Trimming took off 5 bases at V and 0 bases at J, with 10 bases between the two ends. The CDR3 is made up of 14 amino acids. In DNA, the CDR3 is TGTGCCAGTAGTCTGGGACAAATGAACACTGAAGCTTTCTTT. Amino acids: CASSLGQMNTEAFF.

This rearrangement joins TRBV20-1 to TRBJ1-2, with D hard to call. CDR1 is DFQATT, CDR2 SNEGSKA, per germline (reference sequence). Trimming pared 5 bases from V and 6 bases from J, leaving 10 bases between. The CDR3 consists of 11 residues. CDR3 bases: TGCAGTGCTCTCGACCCCAATGGCTACACCTTC. Protein product: CSALDPNGYTF.

The CDR3 region is CASSGGGTATWFGYTF. The CDR3 DNA follows: TGTGCCAGCAGCGGAGGGGGGACGGCGACCTGGTTTGGCTACACCTTC. This chain joins TRBV7-2 and TRBJ1-2; D is possibly TRBD1 (6 bases). This CDR3 comprises 16 residues. V gave up 5 bases and J gave up 7 bases, with 23 bases separating them. CDR1 and CDR2 (germline): SGHTA, FQGNSA.

The chain links TRBV14 to TRBJ1-6, with TRBD1 as a possible D gene (5 bases). Germline CDR1 is SGHDN and CDR2 is FVKESK. Trimming removed 9 bases at V and 0 bases at J, with 15 bases between. The CDR3 extends over 16 amino acids. CDR3 in amino acids: CASAPQDLSYNSPLHF. The DNA for the CDR3 is TGTGCCAGTGCTCCACAGGATCTCTCCTATAATTCACCCCTCCACTTT. Drawing the rest from reference TRBV14 and TRBJ1-6, the complete variable domain is EAGVTQFPSHSVIEKGQTVTLRCDPISGHDNLYWYRRVMGKEIKFLLHFVKESKQDESGMPNNRFLAERTGGTYSTLKVQPAELEDSGVYFCASAPQDLSYNSPLHFGNGTRLTVT.

The chain links TRBV30 to TRBJ2-2; no definite D call. V lost 3 bases to trimming and J lost 2 bases, with 7 bases between them. The length of the CDR3 is 13 residues. Per the germline V gene, CDR1 is GTSNPN and CDR2 is SVGIG (reference sequence). CDR3 amino acids: CAWSKRNTGELFF. The CDR3 nucleotides read TGTGCCTGGAGCAAACGAAACACCGGGGAGCTGTTTTTT.

This clone was recorded a few times. The chain combines TRBV21-1 with TRBJ2-5; the DNA was not used to check the table's D call, TRBD1. TRBV21-1 is a known pseudogene. The CDR3 contains 18 residues. CDR3 bases: TGTGCCAGCAGCAAAAGTGGGCGGTCGACAGTGCCTCAAGAGACCCAGTACTTC. As protein: CASSKSGRSTVPQETQYF.

The genes are TRBV4-1 and TRBJ2-7; D gene unclear. Trimming cost V 1 base and J 6 bases, with 16 bases left between them. The V gene's germline CDR1 is MGHRA and CDR2 YSYEKL. This CDR3 spans 15 amino acids. The CDR3 sequence: CASSQASGLQREQYF. CDR3 nucleotide sequence: TGCGCCAGCAGCCAAGCCTCCGGGCTGCAACGCGAGCAGTACTTC.

The chain combines TRBV28 with TRBJ1-2; tentatively, D is TRBD1 (5 bases). V lost 5 bases to trimming and J lost 3 bases, with 16 bases between them. The CDR3 length is 15 residues. The germline CDR1 and CDR2 sequences are MDHEN and SYDVKM. CDR3 residues: CASSKGPRVDYGYTF. CDR3 DNA: TGTGCCAGCAGTAAAGGCCCCAGGGTGGACTATGGCTACACCTTC.

The chain is built from TRBV20-1 and TRBJ2-1; D gene unclear. The CDR3 is 10 amino acids. CDR1 and CDR2 (germline): DFQATT, SNEGSKA (reference sequence). The ends were cut back, 0 bases at V and 8 bases at J, with 2 bases in the middle. CDR3 residues: CSARDDEQFF. CDR3 sequence (DNA): TGCAGTGCTAGAGACGATGAGCAGTTCTTC.

The V gene is TRBV19, the J gene TRBJ1-1; possible D gene TRBD1, 6 bases. There are 12 residues in the CDR3. Between the trimmed V and J ends, which lost 8 bases and 7 bases, there was a span of 14 bases. Germline V gene data show CDR1 as LNHDA and CDR2 as SQIVND (reference sequence). CDR3 sequence reads: CASVRGGVEAFF. As DNA, the CDR3 is TGTGCCAGTGTCAGGGGTGGGGTTGAAGCTTTCTTT.